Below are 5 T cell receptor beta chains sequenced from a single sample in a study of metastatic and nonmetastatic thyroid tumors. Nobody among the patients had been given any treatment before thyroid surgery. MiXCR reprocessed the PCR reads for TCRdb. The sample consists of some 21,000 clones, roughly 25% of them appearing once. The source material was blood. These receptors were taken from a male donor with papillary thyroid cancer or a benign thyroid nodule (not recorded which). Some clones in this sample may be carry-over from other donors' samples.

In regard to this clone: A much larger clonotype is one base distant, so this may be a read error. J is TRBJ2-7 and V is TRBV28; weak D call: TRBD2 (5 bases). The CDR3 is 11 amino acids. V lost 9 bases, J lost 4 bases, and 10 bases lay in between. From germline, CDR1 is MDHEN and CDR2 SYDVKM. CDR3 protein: CASLGEYEQYF. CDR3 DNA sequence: TGTGCCAGTCTCGGGGAATACGAGCAGTACTTC.

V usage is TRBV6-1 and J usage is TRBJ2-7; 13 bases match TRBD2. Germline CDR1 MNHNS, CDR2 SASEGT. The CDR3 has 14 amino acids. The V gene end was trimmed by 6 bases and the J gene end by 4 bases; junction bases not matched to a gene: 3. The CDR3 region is CASRRLAGGYEQYF. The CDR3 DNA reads TGTGCCAGCAGACGACTAGCGGGAGGTTACGAGCAGTACTTC.

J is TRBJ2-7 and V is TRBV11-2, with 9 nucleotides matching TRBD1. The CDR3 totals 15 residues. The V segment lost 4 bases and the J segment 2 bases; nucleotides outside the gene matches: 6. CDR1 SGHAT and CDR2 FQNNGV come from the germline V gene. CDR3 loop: CASSWGQGGAYEQYF. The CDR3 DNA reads TGTGCCAGCAGCTGGGGACAGGGAGGGGCCTACGAGCAGTACTTC.

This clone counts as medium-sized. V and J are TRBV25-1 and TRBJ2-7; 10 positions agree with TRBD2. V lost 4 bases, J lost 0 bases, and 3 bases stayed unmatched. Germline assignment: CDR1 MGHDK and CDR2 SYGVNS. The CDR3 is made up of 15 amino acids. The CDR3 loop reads CASSVASGSSYEQYF. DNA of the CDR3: TGTGCCAGCAGTGTGGCTAGCGGGAGCTCCTACGAGCAGTACTTC.

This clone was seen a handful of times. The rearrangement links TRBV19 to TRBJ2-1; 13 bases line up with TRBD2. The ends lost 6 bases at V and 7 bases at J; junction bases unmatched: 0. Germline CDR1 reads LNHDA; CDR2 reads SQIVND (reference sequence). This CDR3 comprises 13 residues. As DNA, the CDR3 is TGTGCCAGTAGGACTAGCGGGAGGAATGAGCAGTTCTTC. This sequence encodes CASRTSGRNEQFF.